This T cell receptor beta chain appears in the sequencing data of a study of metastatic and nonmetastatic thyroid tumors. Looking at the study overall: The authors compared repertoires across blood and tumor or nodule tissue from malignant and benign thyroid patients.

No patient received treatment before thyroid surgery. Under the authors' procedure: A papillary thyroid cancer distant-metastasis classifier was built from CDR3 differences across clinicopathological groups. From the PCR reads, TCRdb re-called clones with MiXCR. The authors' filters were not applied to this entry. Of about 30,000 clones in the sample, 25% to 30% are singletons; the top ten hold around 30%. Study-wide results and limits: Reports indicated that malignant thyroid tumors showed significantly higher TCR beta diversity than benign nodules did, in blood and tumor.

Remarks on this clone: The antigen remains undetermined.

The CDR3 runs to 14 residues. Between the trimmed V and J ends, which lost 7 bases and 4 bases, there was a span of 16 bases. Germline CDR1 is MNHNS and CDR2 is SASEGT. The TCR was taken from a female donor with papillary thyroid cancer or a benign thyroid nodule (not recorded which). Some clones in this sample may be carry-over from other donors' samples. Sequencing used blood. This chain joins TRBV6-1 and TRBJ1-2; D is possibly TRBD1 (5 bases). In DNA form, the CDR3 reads TGTGCCAGCACCCCCTTAGGGACCTCCTATGGCTACACCTTC. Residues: CASTPLGTSYGYTF.